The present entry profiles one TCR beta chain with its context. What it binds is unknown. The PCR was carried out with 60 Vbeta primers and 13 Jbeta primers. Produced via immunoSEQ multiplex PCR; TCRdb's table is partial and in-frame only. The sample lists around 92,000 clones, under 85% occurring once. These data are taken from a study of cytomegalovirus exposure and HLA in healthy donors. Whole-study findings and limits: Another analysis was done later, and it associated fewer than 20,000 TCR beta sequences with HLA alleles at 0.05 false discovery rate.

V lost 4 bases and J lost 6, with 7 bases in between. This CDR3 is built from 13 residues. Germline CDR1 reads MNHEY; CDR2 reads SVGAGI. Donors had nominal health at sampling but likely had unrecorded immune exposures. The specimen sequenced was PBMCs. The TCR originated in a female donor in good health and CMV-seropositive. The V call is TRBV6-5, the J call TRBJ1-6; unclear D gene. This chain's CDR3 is CASSSGLNSPLHF. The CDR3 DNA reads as TGTGCCAGCAGTTCAGGACTTAATTCACCCCTCCACTTT.